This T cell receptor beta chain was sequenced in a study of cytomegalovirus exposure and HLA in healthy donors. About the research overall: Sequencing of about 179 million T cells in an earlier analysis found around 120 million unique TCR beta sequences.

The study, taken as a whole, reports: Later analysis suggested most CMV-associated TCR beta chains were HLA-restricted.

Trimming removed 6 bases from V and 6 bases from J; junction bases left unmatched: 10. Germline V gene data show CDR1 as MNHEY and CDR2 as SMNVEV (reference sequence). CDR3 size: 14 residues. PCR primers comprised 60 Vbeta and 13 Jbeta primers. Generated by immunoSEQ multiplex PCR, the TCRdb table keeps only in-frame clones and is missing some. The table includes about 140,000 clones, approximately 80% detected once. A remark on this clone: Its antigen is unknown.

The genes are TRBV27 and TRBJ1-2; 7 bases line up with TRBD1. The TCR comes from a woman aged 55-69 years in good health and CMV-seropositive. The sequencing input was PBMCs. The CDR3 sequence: CASSPIGTADGYTF. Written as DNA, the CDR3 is TGTGCCAGCAGCCCCATCGGGACAGCCGATGGCTACACCTTC.